The rows below give T cell receptor beta chains drawn from one sample of a study of blood T cell repertoires in COVID-19. TCRdb keeps only in-frame clones here, not all; method: immunoSEQ multiplex PCR. Of about 270,000 clones in the sample, about 85% were seen once. The sequenced material came from peripheral blood. Receptors originate from a man in his 60s who had recovered from COVID-19. CDR3s include the opening cysteine and the closing phenylalanine or tryptophan. A D gene is named only where the DNA matches it firmly. Clone size is shown for a subset of rows, as once, few, many or a class of expanded clone.

abundance: -; j_gene: TRBJ1-4; len: 15; v_gene: TRBV18; d_gene: TRBD1; CDR3nt: TGTGCCAGCTCACCCCCCGGACAGGGAAGTGAAAAACTGTTTTTT; CDR3aa: CASSPPGQGSEKLFF
abundance: -; j_gene: TRBJ2-3; len: 17; v_gene: TRBV27; d_gene: -; CDR3nt: TGTGCCAGCAGCCCTGGGGGGGGGCAACTTTCTACAGATACGCAGTATTTT; CDR3aa: CASSPGGGQLSTDTQYF
abundance: -; j_gene: TRBJ2-2; len: 14; v_gene: TRBV27; d_gene: -; CDR3nt: TGTGCCAGCACCCAGGATGCGAACACCGGGGAGCTGTTTTTT; CDR3aa: CASTQDANTGELFF
abundance: once; j_gene: TRBJ1-2; len: 13; v_gene: TRBV6-2/TRBV6-3; d_gene: -; CDR3nt: TGTGCCAGCAGTTCTAATCCGGACTATGGCTACACCTTC; CDR3aa: CASSSNPDYGYTF
abundance: -; j_gene: TRBJ2-1; len: 10; v_gene: TRBV29-1; d_gene: -; CDR3nt: TGCAGCGGGTCGGGGGATGAGCAGTTCTTC; CDR3aa: CSGSGDEQFF
abundance: -; j_gene: TRBJ1-2; len: 18; v_gene: TRBV4-2; d_gene: -; CDR3nt: TGTGCCAGCAGCCAATTAGTAGGCGCATCGGCGGGGTTTATGGGCTACACCTTC; CDR3aa: CASSQLVGASAGFMGYTF
abundance: -; j_gene: TRBJ1-2; len: 12; v_gene: TRBV24-1; d_gene: -; CDR3nt: TGTGCCACCAGTGATCCCGGGGTGAGCTACACCTTC; CDR3aa: CATSDPGVSYTF
abundance: -; j_gene: TRBJ1-2; len: 16; v_gene: TRBV3-1/TRBV3-2; d_gene: TRBD1; CDR3nt: TGTGCCAGCAGCCAAGTTTGGGGGGGGACAGGGTCAGGCTACACCTTC; CDR3aa: CASSQVWGGTGSGYTF
abundance: -; j_gene: TRBJ1-6; len: 18; v_gene: TRBV10-2; d_gene: TRBD1; CDR3nt: TGCGCCAGCAGTGACAACCTAGGACAGGGCGGACGTAATTCACCCCTCCACTTT; CDR3aa: CASSDNLGQGGRNSPLHF
abundance: once; j_gene: TRBJ1-1; len: 11; v_gene: TRBV30; d_gene: TRBD1; CDR3nt: TGTGCCTCCGCAGGGGGCACTGAAGCTTTCTTT; CDR3aa: CASAGGTEAFF
abundance: -; j_gene: TRBJ1-5; len: 14; v_gene: TRBV24-1; d_gene: TRBD1; CDR3nt: TGTGCCACCAGTGATTCTGGACAGGATCAGCCCCAGCATTTT; CDR3aa: CATSDSGQDQPQHF
abundance: -; j_gene: TRBJ1-5; len: 15; v_gene: TRBV19; d_gene: -; CDR3nt: TGTGCCAGTAGGGTGGAGGCAGCTAGCAATCAGCCCCAGCATTTT; CDR3aa: CASRVEAASNQPQHF
abundance: once; j_gene: TRBJ1-1; len: 15; v_gene: TRBV15; d_gene: -; CDR3nt: TGTGCCACCAGCAGAGATCCTCGGGGGGGAAGTAAAGCTTTCTTT; CDR3aa: CATSRDPRGGSKAFF
abundance: -; j_gene: TRBJ2-2; len: 14; v_gene: TRBV24-1; d_gene: TRBD1; CDR3nt: TGTGCCACCCAGGGGGCAGGGATCACCGGGGAGCTGTTTTTT; CDR3aa: CATQGAGITGELFF
abundance: -; j_gene: TRBJ1-6; len: 16; v_gene: TRBV7-9; d_gene: -; CDR3nt: TGTGCCAGCAGCTTAGCAACAGGGAAGGGGGATTCACCCCTCCACTTT; CDR3aa: CASSLATGKGDSPLHF
abundance: -; j_gene: TRBJ2-5; len: 15; v_gene: TRBV4-1; d_gene: -; CDR3nt: TGCGCCAGCAGCCAAGAACTGGGCGTGCGAGAGACCCAGTACTTC; CDR3aa: CASSQELGVRETQYF
abundance: -; j_gene: TRBJ1-2; len: 13; v_gene: TRBV6-2/TRBV6-3; d_gene: -; CDR3nt: TGTGCCAGCAGCGTACAGGCAGGCTATGGCTACACCTTC; CDR3aa: CASSVQAGYGYTF
abundance: -; j_gene: TRBJ1-5; len: 17; v_gene: TRBV5-1; d_gene: TRBD1; CDR3nt: TGCGCCAGCAGCGACGGGACAGGGGGGGCCTTGAATCAGCCCCAGCATTTT; CDR3aa: CASSDGTGGALNQPQHF
abundance: -; j_gene: TRBJ2-2; len: 13; v_gene: TRBV12-3/TRBV12-4; d_gene: -; CDR3nt: TGTGCCAGCAGTTTACAGGCTACCGGGGAGCTGTTTTTT; CDR3aa: CASSLQATGELFF
abundance: -; j_gene: TRBJ2-5; len: 15; v_gene: TRBV3-1/TRBV3-2; d_gene: TRBD1; CDR3nt: TGTGCCAGCAGCCTCGGACAGGGGGGGCGGGAGACCCAGTACTTC; CDR3aa: CASSLGQGGRETQYF
abundance: -; j_gene: TRBJ1-4; len: 14; v_gene: TRBV19; d_gene: TRBD1; CDR3nt: TGTGCCAGTACCCCGACAGGGCTCTACGAAAAACTGTTTTTT; CDR3aa: CASTPTGLYEKLFF
abundance: -; j_gene: TRBJ1-5; len: 15; v_gene: TRBV18; d_gene: TRBD1; CDR3nt: TGTGCCAGCTCACTCCGGGACAGCAAGAATCAGCCCCAGCATTTT; CDR3aa: CASSLRDSKNQPQHF
abundance: -; j_gene: TRBJ2-4; len: 13; v_gene: TRBV3-1/TRBV3-2; d_gene: -; CDR3nt: TGTGCCAGCAGCCAAGTGGGCAGGGGAGAACAGTACTTC; CDR3aa: CASSQVGRGEQYF
abundance: -; j_gene: TRBJ1-1; len: 13; v_gene: TRBV9; d_gene: -; CDR3nt: TGTGCCAGCAGCGTTGGGGGGGAGACTGAAGCTTTCTTT; CDR3aa: CASSVGGETEAFF
abundance: -; j_gene: TRBJ2-3; len: 19; v_gene: TRBV11-2; d_gene: TRBD1; CDR3nt: TGTGCCAGCAGCTTAGAAAGGGACAGGGACCCCACTAGCACAGATACGCAGTATTTT; CDR3aa: CASSLERDRDPTSTDTQYF
abundance: -; j_gene: TRBJ2-1; len: 14; v_gene: TRBV7-3; d_gene: TRBD1; CDR3nt: TGTGCCAGCAGCGTAAGGACAGGGGGCCATGAGCAGTTCTTC; CDR3aa: CASSVRTGGHEQFF
abundance: -; j_gene: TRBJ2-1; len: 14; v_gene: TRBV5-1; d_gene: -; CDR3nt: TGCGCCAGCAGCACCGGGACTCCAGACAATGAGCAGTTCTTC; CDR3aa: CASSTGTPDNEQFF
abundance: -; j_gene: TRBJ1-6; len: 19; v_gene: TRBV30; d_gene: TRBD1; CDR3nt: TGTGCCTCCACGAACCCTCGACAGGGGGAGATCTCCTATAATTCACCCCTCCACTTT; CDR3aa: CASTNPRQGEISYNSPLHF
abundance: -; j_gene: TRBJ2-1; len: 15; v_gene: TRBV7-3; d_gene: TRBD2; CDR3nt: TGTGCCAGCAGCTCCCGACTAGCGGAGAGGGATGAGCAGTTCTTC; CDR3aa: CASSSRLAERDEQFF
abundance: -; j_gene: TRBJ2-1; len: 17; v_gene: TRBV4-2; d_gene: TRBD2; CDR3nt: TGTGCCAGCAGCCAAGGGGCTAGCGGGGGATACTACAATGAGCAGTTCTTC; CDR3aa: CASSQGASGGYYNEQFF
abundance: -; j_gene: TRBJ1-1; len: 15; v_gene: TRBV5-1; d_gene: -; CDR3nt: TGCGCCAGCAAAATAACGACAGGACCGAACACTGAAGCTTTCTTT; CDR3aa: CASKITTGPNTEAFF
abundance: -; j_gene: TRBJ1-2; len: 15; v_gene: TRBV9; d_gene: -; CDR3nt: TGTGCCAGCAGCGTAGAGGGGCACGTACTCTATGGCTACACCTTC; CDR3aa: CASSVEGHVLYGYTF
abundance: -; j_gene: TRBJ1-5; len: 16; v_gene: TRBV18; d_gene: TRBD1; CDR3nt: TGTGCCAGCTCACCCCGACAGGGGGCAGGCAATCAGCCCCAGCATTTT; CDR3aa: CASSPRQGAGNQPQHF
abundance: -; j_gene: TRBJ2-3; len: 12; v_gene: TRBV18; d_gene: -; CDR3nt: TGTGCCAGCTCACCACCGGGACTCCAGGCGTATTTT; CDR3aa: CASSPPGLQAYF